This TCR beta chain is drawn from a study of blood T cell repertoires in COVID-19 (dated by TCRdb to 2018 to 2020). Context from the whole study: The collaborator samples originated in the United States, Italy and Spain and spanned the acute and convalescent phases of COVID-19. The prospective study material was composed of cDNA or gDNA derived from T cells, B-cell-depleted T cells, or PBMCs. Subjects who had been exposed to COVID-19, were actively infected with it, or had recovered from it provided the deeply sampled blood TCRbeta repertoires that made up the dataset. The repertoires were released in a freely available public database intended as a resource for research on the immune response to SARS-CoV-2. The samples were drawn from two sources: the first 160 participants of the ongoing ImmuneRACE study, and fewer than 1,500 subjects contributed by 6 global collaborators. A de-identified subject ID, COVID-19 status, age in years and sex were almost always included in the sample metadata. Where available, HLA class I and class II types were taken from metadata supplied by the sample provider and were not determined by assay-based typing.

Enrolling through a virtual design, the prospective study's participants ranged in age from roughly 18 to 95 years and lived across 20 to 25 United States geographic areas. To assign participants to cohorts, the prospective study relied on clinical history that participants themselves reported in a screening survey and a study questionnaire. ImmuneRACE Cohort 3 recovered participants were defined by two consecutive negative NP/OP PCR tests, healthcare professional clearance, or symptom resolution. Each participant in the prospective study had whole blood, serum and a nasopharyngeal or oropharyngeal swab collected by mobile phlebotomists. Prospective study participants could optionally give additional blood draws and questionnaires over an approximately 2-month period. Before DNA extraction, prospective study blood samples were shipped either frozen or at room temperature. TCRbeta CDR3 regions were amplified from genomic DNA by means of the immunoSEQ Assay, a bias-controlled multiplex PCR. On the authors' methods: Nucleated cell counts per sample were estimated from amplification of reference gene primers within the assay. To quantify the absolute abundance of each unique TCRbeta CDR3 rearrangement, sequence reads were collapsed and filtered. For each sample, productive Simpson clonality was calculated as the square root of Simpson's diversity index across productive rearrangements. The table was pulled from immuneACCESS by TCRdb, which kept in-frame rearrangements only. Such tables lose some clones; where checked, under half of the loss comes from unresolved V genes, and the rest has no known cause. Clone size and the V and J calls come from that table; the DNA yielded D and trimming. For this sample the table gives a few hundred thousand clones, of which approximately 89% were detected only once. More than 9% of the sample is held by the ten biggest clonotypes.

Study-level results and caveats: How much clinical and demographic metadata was included differed by source and by participant, and the metadata was provided uncurated.

Sequences MNHEY (CDR1) and SVGEGT (CDR2) are obtained from the germline V gene. V has 1 base trimmed and J has 2 bases trimmed; junction bases matching no gene number 8. The CDR3 has 16 amino acids, counting the end cysteine and phenylalanine. Only the CDR3 region is kept as DNA, spanning 48 bases read in frame from base 1. In regard to this clone: Its antigen is not yet known. There are no base qualities to consult, and no much larger clone falls within one base.

This chain joins TRBV6-2 or TRBV6-3 to TRBJ2-7, and TRBD2 matches 7 of the central bases. The sample taken for sequencing was PBMCs or T cells enriched from blood (not recorded which). The TCR sequence derives from a woman aged 25-40 years who had recovered from COVID-19. The CDR3 is CASSYYRAGFTYEQYF. In nucleotide form, the sequence is TGTGCCAGCAGTTACTATCGAGCGGGATTCACCTACGAGCAGTACTTC.